One and the same sample provided the 10 T cell receptor beta chains below, sequenced in a study of regulatory T cells in long-lasting Graves disease. Noted time point: persistent/refractory GD, antithyroid drugs over 5 years with positive TRAb. PBMC-derived RNA was used for the TCR library. Construction of TCR beta libraries relied on iRepertoire HTBI primers and on Arm-PCR targeting CDR3 regions. TCRdb re-called the multiplex PCR reads with MiXCR, one entry per CDR3 protein. In the table there are hundreds of thousands of distinct CDR3 sequences, about a fifth of which are singletons. Sample: peripheral blood mononuclear cells (PBMCs), taken when the disease was refractory, from a patient treated with antithyroid drugs. The receptors were sampled from a female donor with Graves disease.

The sample holds many counts of this clonotype. V is TRBV12-3 or TRBV12-4 and J is TRBJ2-7, with D perhaps matching TRBD2 (7 bases). Trimming took off 1 base at V and 6 bases at J, with 13 bases between the two ends. The CDR3 runs 14 residues. The CDR3 is CASSLGGGPVEQYF. In DNA, the CDR3 is TGTGCCAGCAGTTTAGGGGGGGGCCCCGTCGAGCAGTACTTC.

This clonotype was counted at least ten times. V is TRBV28 and J is TRBJ1-5, with D possibly matching TRBD1 (6 bases). Germline assignment: CDR1 MDHEN and CDR2 SYDVKM. This CDR3 is 16 amino acids long. Trimming shortened V by 1 base and J by 2 bases, and 12 bases separated the two germline ends. The CDR3 loop reads CASSLSDRLGNQPQHF. The CDR3 coding sequence is TGTGCCAGCAGTTTATCCGACAGGTTGGGCAATCAGCCCCAGCATTTT.

This clonotype was recorded many times. The chain combines TRBV2 with TRBJ1-1; no reliable D call. The germline V gene has CDR1 SNHLY and CDR2 FYNNEI. Deletions cut 2 bases from V and 5 bases from J, with 15 bases between. This CDR3 spans 15 amino acids. As DNA, the CDR3 is TGTGCCAGCAGTGAATACGGGGTCCCGGGTACTGAAGCTTTCTTT. Translated: CASSEYGVPGTEAFF. Variable domain in full (rest from reference TRBV2 and TRBJ1-1): EPEVTQTPSHQVTQMGQEVILRCVPISNHLYFYWYRQILGQKVEFLVSFYNNEISEKSEIFDDQFSVERPDGSNFTLKIRSTKLEDSAMYFCASSEYGVPGTEAFFGQGTRLTVV.

This clonotype occurred many times. The chain recombines TRBV27 with TRBJ1-2, with TRBD1 matching over 7 bases. Trimming at V came to 5 bases and at J to 0 bases, leaving 9 bases not matched to a gene. Germline V gives CDR1 MNHEY, CDR2 SMNVEV (reference sequence). This CDR3 region has 16 residues. CDR3 sequence reads: CASSATGTASNYGYTF. CDR3 nucleotides: TGTGCCAGCAGTGCGACGGGGACAGCGTCTAACTATGGCTACACCTTC.

This clonotype was detected only a few times. At one end the junction does not follow the germline gene, possibly because of a read error. The CDR3 DNA reads TGTGCCAGCAGTGAAACAGGCCAACCTGGGGCCAACGTCCCGACTTTC. It specifies CASSETGQPGANVPTF. The chain employs TRBV2 and TRBJ2-6; a possible D gene is TRBD1 (5 bases). Germline V lookup: CDR1 SNHLY, CDR2 FYNNEI. CDR3 length: 16 residues.

This clonotype was observed a few times. The chain combines TRBV12-3 or TRBV12-4 with TRBJ1-5; tentative D call: TRBD1 (5 bases). The CDR3 covers 18 residues. The V and J ends lost 4 bases and 0 bases respectively, with 19 bases between them. CDR3: CASSYSNSGGYSNQPQHF. The CDR3 DNA follows: TGTGCCAGCAGTTACTCAAACTCCGGGGGATATAGCAATCAGCCCCAGCATTTT.

The J gene is TRBJ2-2, the V gene TRBV19; D is uncertain. The length of the CDR3 is 15 residues. The ends were cut back, 6 bases at V and 6 bases at J, with 17 bases in the middle. Germline CDR1 LNHDA, CDR2 SQIVND (reference sequence). The DNA for the CDR3 is TGTGCCAGTAGACCCAAGAATTTGTTTGCCGGGGAGCTGTTTTTT. This codes for CASRPKNLFAGELFF.

This clonotype was picked up a small number of times. This rearrangement joins TRBV19 to TRBJ1-1; weak D call: TRBD1 (5 bases). The length of the CDR3 is 13 residues. CDR1 and CDR2 from the germline V gene are LNHDA and SQIVND (reference sequence). V lost 5 bases, J lost 5 bases, and 12 bases lay in between. CDR3 bases: TGTGCCAGTAGTGTGGACATGGAGACTGAAGCTTTCTTT. This codes for CASSVDMETEAFF. Drawing the rest from reference TRBV19 and TRBJ1-1, the complete variable domain is DGGITQSPKYLFRKEGQNVTLSCEQNLNHDAMYWYRQDPGQGLRLIYYSQIVNDFQKGDIAEGYSVSREKKESFPLTVTSAQKNPTAFYLCASSVDMETEAFFGQGTRLTVV.

Worth noting for this clonotype: A read error may explain this, as a much larger clone is one base away. The genes are TRBV28 and TRBJ2-2; D remains ambiguous. Germline loops: CDR1 MDHEN, CDR2 SYDVKM. The CDR3 contains 11 residues. V shed 6 bases and J shed 7 bases, with 6 bases lying between them. In nucleotides, the CDR3 is TGTGCCAGCAGCACCCTCGGGGAGCTGTTTTTT. It codes for CASSTLGELFF.

This chain links TRBV12-3 or TRBV12-4 with TRBJ2-3; the match to TRBD2 covers 7 bases. The CDR3 consists of 14 residues. V lost 3 bases and J lost 5; bases outside the gene matches: 5. CDR3 in DNA: TGTGCCAGCAGTTTGGGCGGGGAGGGAGATACGCAGTATTTT. As protein: CASSLGGEGDTQYF.